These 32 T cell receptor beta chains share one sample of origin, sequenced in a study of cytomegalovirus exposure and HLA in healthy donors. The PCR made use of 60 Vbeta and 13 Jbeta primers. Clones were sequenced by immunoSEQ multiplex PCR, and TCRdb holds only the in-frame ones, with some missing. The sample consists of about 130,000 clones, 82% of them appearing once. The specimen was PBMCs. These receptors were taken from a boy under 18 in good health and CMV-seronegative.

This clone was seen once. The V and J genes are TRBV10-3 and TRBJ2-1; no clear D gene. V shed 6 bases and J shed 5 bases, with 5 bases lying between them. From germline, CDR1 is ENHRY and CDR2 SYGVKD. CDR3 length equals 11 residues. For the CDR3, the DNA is TGTGCCATCAGCCAGGACAATGAGCAGTTCTTC. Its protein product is CAISQDNEQFF.

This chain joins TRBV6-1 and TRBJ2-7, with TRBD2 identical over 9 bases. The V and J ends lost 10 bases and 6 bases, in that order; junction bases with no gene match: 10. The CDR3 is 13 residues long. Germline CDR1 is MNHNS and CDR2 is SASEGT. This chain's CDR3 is CATLIAGVGEQYF. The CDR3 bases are TGTGCCACGCTAATAGCGGGAGTAGGCGAGCAGTACTTC.

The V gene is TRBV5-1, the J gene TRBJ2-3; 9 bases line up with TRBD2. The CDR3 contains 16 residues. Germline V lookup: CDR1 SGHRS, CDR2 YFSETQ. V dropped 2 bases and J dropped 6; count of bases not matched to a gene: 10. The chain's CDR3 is CASSLPGLARGDTQYF. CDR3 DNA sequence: TGCGCCAGCAGCTTACCGGGACTAGCCCGGGGGGATACGCAGTATTTT.

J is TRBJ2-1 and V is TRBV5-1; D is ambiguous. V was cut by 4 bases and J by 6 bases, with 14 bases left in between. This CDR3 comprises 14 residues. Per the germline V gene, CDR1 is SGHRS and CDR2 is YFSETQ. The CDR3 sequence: CASSPEVAVNEQFF. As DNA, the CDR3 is TGCGCCAGCAGCCCCGAAGTGGCGGTCAATGAGCAGTTCTTC.

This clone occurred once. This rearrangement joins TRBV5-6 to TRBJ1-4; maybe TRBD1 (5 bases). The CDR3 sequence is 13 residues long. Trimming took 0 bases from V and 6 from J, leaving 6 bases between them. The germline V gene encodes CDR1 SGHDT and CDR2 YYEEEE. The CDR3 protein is CASSLGRDEKLFF. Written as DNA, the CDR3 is TGTGCCAGCAGCTTGGGCAGGGATGAAAAACTGTTTTTT.

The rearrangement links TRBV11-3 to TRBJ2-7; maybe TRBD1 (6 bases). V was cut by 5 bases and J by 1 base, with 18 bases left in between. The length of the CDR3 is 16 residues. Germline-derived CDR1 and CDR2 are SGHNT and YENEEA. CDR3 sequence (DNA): TGTGCCAGCAGCCCGACTCAACAGGGAAAATCCTACGAGCAGTACTTC. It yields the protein CASSPTQQGKSYEQYF.

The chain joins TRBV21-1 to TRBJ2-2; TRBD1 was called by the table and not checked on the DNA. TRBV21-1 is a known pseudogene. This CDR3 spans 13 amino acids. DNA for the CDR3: TGTGCCAGGCGAAGCAGGGTGATCGGGGAGCTGTTTTTT. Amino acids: CARRSRVIGELFF.

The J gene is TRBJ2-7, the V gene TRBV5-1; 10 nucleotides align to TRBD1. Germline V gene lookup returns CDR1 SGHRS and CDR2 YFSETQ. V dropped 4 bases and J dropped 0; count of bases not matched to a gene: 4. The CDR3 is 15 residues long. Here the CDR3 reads CASSPGTGVSYEQYF. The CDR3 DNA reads TGCGCCAGCAGCCCCGGGACAGGGGTCTCCTACGAGCAGTACTTC.

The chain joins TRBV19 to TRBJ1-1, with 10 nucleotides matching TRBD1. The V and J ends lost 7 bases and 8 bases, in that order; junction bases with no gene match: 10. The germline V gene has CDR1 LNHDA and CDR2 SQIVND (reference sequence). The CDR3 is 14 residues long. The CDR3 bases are TGTGCCAGTACAATAGGGACAGGGGTCTTGGAAGCTTTCTTT. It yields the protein CASTIGTGVLEAFF.

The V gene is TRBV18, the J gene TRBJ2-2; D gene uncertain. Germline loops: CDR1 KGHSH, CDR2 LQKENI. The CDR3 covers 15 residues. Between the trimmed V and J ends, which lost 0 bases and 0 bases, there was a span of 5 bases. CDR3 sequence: CASSPPGSNTGELFF. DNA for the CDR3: TGTGCCAGCTCACCACCGGGCTCGAACACCGGGGAGCTGTTTTTT.

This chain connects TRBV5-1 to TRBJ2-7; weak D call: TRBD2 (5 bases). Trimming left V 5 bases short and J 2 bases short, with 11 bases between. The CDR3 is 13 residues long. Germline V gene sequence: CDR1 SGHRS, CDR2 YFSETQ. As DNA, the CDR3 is TGCGCCAGCAGTCGTGGAGGCCCCTACGAGCAGTACTTC. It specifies CASSRGGPYEQYF.

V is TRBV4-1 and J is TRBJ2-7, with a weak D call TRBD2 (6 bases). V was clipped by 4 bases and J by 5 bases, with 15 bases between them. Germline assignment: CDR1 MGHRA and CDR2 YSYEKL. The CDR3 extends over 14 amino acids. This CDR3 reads CASSRSPGVNEQYF. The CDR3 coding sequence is TGCGCCAGCAGCCGCTCGCCGGGAGTCAACGAGCAGTACTTC.

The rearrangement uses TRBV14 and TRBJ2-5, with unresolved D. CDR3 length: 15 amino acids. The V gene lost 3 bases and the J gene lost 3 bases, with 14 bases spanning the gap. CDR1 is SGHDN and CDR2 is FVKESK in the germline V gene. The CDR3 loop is CASSQQLNREETQYF. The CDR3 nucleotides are TGTGCCAGCAGCCAGCAGTTAAACCGGGAAGAGACCCAGTACTTC.

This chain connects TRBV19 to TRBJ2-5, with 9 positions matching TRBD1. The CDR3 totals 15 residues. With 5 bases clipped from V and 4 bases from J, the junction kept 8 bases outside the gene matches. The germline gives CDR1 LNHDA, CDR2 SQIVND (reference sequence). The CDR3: CASSPGGQGGETQYF. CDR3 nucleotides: TGTGCCAGTAGTCCGGGGGGACAGGGAGGAGAGACCCAGTACTTC. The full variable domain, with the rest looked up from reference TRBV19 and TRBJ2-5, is DGGITQSPKYLFRKEGQNVTLSCEQNLNHDAMYWYRQDPGQGLRLIYYSQIVNDFQKGDIAEGYSVSREKKESFPLTVTSAQKNPTAFYLCASSPGGQGGETQYFGPGTRLLVL.

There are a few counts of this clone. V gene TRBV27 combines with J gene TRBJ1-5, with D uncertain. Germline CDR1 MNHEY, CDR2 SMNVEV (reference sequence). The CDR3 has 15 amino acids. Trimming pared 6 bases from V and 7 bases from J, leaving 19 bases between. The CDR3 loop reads CASRSSLGYHQPQHF. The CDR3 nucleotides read TGTGCCAGCAGGTCTTCATTGGGCTATCACCAGCCCCAGCATTTT.

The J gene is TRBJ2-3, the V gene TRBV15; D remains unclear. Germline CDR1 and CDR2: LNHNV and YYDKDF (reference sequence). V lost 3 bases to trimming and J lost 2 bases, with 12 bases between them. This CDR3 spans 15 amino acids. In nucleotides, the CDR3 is TGTGCCACCAGCAGCTTTGGCGGTGTCACAGATACGCAGTATTTT. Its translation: CATSSFGGVTDTQYF.

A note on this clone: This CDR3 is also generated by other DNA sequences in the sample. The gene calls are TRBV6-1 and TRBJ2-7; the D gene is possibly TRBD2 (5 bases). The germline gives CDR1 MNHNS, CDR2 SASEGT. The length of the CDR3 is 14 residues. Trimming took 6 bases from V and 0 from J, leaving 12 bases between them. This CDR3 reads CASSRGQSSYEQYF. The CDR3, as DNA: TGTGCCAGCAGCAGAGGGCAGAGCTCCTACGAGCAGTACTTC.

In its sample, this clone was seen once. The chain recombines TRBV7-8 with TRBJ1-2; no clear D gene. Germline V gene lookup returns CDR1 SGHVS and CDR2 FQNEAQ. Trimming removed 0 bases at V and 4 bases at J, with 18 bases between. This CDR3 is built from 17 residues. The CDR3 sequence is CASSLAHVEGSFYGYTF. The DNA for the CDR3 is TGTGCCAGCAGCTTAGCGCATGTGGAGGGTTCGTTCTATGGCTACACCTTC.

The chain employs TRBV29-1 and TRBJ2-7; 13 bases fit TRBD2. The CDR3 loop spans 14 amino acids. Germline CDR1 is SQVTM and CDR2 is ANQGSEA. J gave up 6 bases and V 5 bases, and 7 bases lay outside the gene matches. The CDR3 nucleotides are TGCAGCGTTTCCCTGGGACTAGCGGGAAGCGAGCAGTACTTC. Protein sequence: CSVSLGLAGSEQYF.

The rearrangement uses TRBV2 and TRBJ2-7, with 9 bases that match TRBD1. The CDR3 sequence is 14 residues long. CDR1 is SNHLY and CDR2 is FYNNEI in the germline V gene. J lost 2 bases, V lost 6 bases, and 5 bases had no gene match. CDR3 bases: TGTGCCAGCAGGCGGGGACAGGGAACCTACGAGCAGTACTTC. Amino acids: CASRRGQGTYEQYF.

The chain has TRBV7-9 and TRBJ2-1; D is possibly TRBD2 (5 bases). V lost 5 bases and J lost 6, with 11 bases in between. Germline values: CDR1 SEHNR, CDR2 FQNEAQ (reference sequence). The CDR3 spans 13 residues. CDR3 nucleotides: TGTGCCAGCAGCGGCCGGACTGTCAATGAGCAGTTCTTC. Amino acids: CASSGRTVNEQFF.

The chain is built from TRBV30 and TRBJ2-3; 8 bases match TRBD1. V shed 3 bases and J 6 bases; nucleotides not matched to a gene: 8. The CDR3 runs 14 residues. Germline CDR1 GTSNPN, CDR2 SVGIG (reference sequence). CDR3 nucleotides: TGTGCCTGGAGCGAACACAGGGGGATGGATACGCAGTATTTT. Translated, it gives CAWSEHRGMDTQYF.

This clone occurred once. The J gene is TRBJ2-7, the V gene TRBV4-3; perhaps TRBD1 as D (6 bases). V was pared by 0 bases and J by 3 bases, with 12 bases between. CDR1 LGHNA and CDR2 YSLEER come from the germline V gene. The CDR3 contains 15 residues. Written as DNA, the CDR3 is TGCGCCAGCAGCCAAGAAACAGGGTTAAACTACGAGCAGTACTTC. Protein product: CASSQETGLNYEQYF.

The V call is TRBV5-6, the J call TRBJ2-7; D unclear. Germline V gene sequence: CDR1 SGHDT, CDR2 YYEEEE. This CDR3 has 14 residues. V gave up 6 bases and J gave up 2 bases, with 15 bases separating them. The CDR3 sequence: CASTFDTIPYEQYF. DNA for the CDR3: TGTGCCAGCACCTTTGACACCATCCCCTACGAGCAGTACTTC. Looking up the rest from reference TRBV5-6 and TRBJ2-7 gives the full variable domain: DAGVTQSPTHLIKTRGQQVTLRCSPKSGHDTVSWYQQALGQGPQFIFQYYEEEERQRGNFPDRFSGHQFPNYSSELNVNALLLGDSALYLCASTFDTIPYEQYFGPGTRLTVT.

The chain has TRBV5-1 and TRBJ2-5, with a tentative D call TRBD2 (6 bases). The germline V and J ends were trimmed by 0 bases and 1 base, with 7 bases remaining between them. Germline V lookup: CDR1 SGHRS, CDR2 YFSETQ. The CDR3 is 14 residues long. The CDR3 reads CASSLGEVQETQYF. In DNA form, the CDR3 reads TGCGCCAGCAGCTTGGGGGAGGTCCAAGAGACCCAGTACTTC.

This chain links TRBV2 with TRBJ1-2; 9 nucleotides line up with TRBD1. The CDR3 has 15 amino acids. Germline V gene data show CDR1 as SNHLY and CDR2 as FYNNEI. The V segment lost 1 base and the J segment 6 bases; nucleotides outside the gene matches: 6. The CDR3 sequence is CASSEGTGGDNGYTF. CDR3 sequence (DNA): TGTGCCAGCAGTGAAGGCACAGGGGGCGATAATGGCTACACCTTC.

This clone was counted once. In nucleotides, the CDR3 is TGCGCCAGCAGCCAACTAGCGGGTCGCACAGATACGCAGTATTTT. It yields the protein CASSQLAGRTDTQYF. The chain recombines TRBV4-1 with TRBJ2-3; TRBD2 matches 8 bases. This CDR3 is 15 amino acids long. The germline V gene encodes CDR1 MGHRA and CDR2 YSYEKL. The trim removed 2 bases at V and 1 base at J, leaving 2 bases unmatched.

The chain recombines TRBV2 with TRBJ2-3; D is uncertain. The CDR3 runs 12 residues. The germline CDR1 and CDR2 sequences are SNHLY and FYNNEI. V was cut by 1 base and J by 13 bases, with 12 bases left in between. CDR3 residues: CASSEGLPAEYF. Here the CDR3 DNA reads TGTGCCAGCAGTGAAGGACTCCCCGCCGAGTATTTT.

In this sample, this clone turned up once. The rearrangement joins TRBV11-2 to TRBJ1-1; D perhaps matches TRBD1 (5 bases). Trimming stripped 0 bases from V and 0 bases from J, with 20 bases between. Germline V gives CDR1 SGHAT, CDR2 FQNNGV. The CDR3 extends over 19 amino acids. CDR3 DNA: TGTGCCAGCAGCTTAGAGGGGCAGGTCGATAAACTAATGAACACTGAAGCTTTCTTT. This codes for CASSLEGQVDKLMNTEAFF.

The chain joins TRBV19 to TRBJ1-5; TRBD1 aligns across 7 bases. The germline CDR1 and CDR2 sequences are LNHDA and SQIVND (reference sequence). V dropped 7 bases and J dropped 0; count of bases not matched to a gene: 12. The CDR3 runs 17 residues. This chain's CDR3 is CASTISPDRASNQPQHF. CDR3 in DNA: TGTGCCAGTACCATCTCGCCCGACAGGGCTAGCAATCAGCCCCAGCATTTT.

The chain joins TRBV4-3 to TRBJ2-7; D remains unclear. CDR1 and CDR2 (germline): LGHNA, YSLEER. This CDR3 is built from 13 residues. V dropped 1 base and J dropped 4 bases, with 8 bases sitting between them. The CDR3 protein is CASSQGEAYEQYF. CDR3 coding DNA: TGCGCCAGCAGCCAAGGAGAGGCTTACGAGCAGTACTTC.

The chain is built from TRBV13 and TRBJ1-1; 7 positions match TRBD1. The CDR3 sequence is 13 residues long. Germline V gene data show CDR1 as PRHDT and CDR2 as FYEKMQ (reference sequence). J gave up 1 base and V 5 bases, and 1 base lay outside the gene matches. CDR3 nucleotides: TGTGCCAGCAGCCGGACAGGGAACACTGAAGCTTTCTTT. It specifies CASSRTGNTEAFF. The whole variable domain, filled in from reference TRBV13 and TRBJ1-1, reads AAGVIQSPRHLIKEKRETATLKCYPIPRHDTVYWYQQGPGQDPQFLISFYEKMQSDKGSIPDRFSAQQFSDYHSELNMSSLELGDSALYFCASSRTGNTEAFFGQGTRLTVV.